Listed below are T cell receptor beta chains from one sample, sequenced in a study of PD-1 blockade in classical Hodgkin lymphoma. Profiling relied on immunoSEQ multiplex PCR, and the TCRdb table lists in-frame clones only, not all of them. This repertoire shows 40,000 to 55,000 clones, 78% found once; its top ten account for 37%. The material sequenced was peripheral blood mononuclear cells (PBMCs), taken before the fourth cycle of nivolumab. The source of these receptors is a human donor with classical Hodgkin lymphoma. CDR3s include the opening cysteine and the closing phenylalanine or tryptophan. Each record gives: D gene, V gene, clone size, J gene, CDR3 DNA, CDR3 protein. A D gene is named only where the DNA matches it firmly. Clone sizes are given selectively: once, few, many, or a class where the clone is expanded.

D: -
V: TRBV7-6
size: once
J: TRBJ1-4
DNA: TGTGCCAGCAGCTTAACGGGGCCTAATGAAAAACTGTTTTTT
CDR3: CASSLTGPNEKLFF

D: TRBD2
V: TRBV7-9
size: -
J: TRBJ2-3
DNA: TGTGCCAGCAGCACACGACTAGCGGGGGGAAAAGATACGCAGTATTTT
CDR3: CASSTRLAGGKDTQYF

D: -
V: TRBV7-8
size: -
J: TRBJ1-4
DNA: TGTGCCAGCAGCGTAACAGGGAAAGGCGAAAAACTGTTTTTT
CDR3: CASSVTGKGEKLFF

D: TRBD2
V: TRBV27
size: few
J: TRBJ2-3
DNA: TGTGCCAGCAGTTTATCACGGGGACTAGCAGCAGATACGCAGTATTTT
CDR3: CASSLSRGLAADTQYF

D: TRBD1
V: TRBV6-6
size: few
J: TRBJ2-1
DNA: TGTGCCAGCAGCGATCCCGGGACAGTCTACAATGAGCAGTTCTTC
CDR3: CASSDPGTVYNEQFF

D: TRBD1
V: TRBV19
size: -
J: TRBJ1-1
DNA: TGTGCCAGTAGTCCACAGGGGGGAGGCACTGAAGCTTTCTTT
CDR3: CASSPQGGGTEAFF

D: -
V: TRBV7-6
size: -
J: TRBJ2-3
DNA: TGTGCCAGCAGCTTGAGCAGAGCGCAGCGAGGTGGTACAGATACGCAGTATTTT
CDR3: CASSLSRAQRGGTDTQYF

D: TRBD1
V: TRBV25-1
size: -
J: TRBJ2-3
DNA: TGTGCCAGCAGTGACTTCGGGACAGCATCCACAGATACGCAGTATTTT
CDR3: CASSDFGTASTDTQYF

D: -
V: TRBV6-6
size: -
J: TRBJ2-3
DNA: TGTGCCAGCAGTTACTCTTTCGTGGATACGCAGTATTTT
CDR3: CASSYSFVDTQYF

D: TRBD1
V: TRBV6-5
size: -
J: TRBJ2-7
DNA: TGTGCCAGCAGTTATTCCGGGACAGGGACCTACGAGCAGTACTTC
CDR3: CASSYSGTGTYEQYF

D: -
V: TRBV5-5
size: -
J: TRBJ1-2
DNA: TGTGCCAGCAGCAGGGAACTCTATGGCTACACCTTC
CDR3: CASSRELYGYTF

D: -
V: TRBV7-3
size: -
J: TRBJ2-5
DNA: TGTGCCAGCAGCTTATTTGGGGGCCAAGAGACCCAGTACTTC
CDR3: CASSLFGGQETQYF

D: -
V: TRBV19
size: -
J: TRBJ2-4
DNA: TGTGCCAGTAGTAGGGGGTATGGGGCCAAAAACATTCAGTACTTC
CDR3: CASSRGYGAKNIQYF

D: TRBD2
V: TRBV2
size: -
J: TRBJ2-3
DNA: TGTGCCATCCAACCTGGCCCGGGGGGGGCAGATACGCAGTATTTT
CDR3: CAIQPGPGGADTQYF

D: TRBD2
V: TRBV6-5
size: -
J: TRBJ2-7
DNA: TGTGCCAGCTCCCTAAGCGGGGGGCCTTCCTACGAGCAGTACTTC
CDR3: CASSLSGGPSYEQYF

D: -
V: TRBV2
size: -
J: TRBJ1-2
DNA: TGTGCCAGCAGTGAACAGACCCATGGCTACACCTTC
CDR3: CASSEQTHGYTF

D: -
V: TRBV5-4
size: few
J: TRBJ1-1
DNA: TGTGCCAGCAGCTTGGAGGCAGGCTATCAGTGGTATACTGAAGCTTTCTTT
CDR3: CASSLEAGYQWYTEAFF

D: -
V: TRBV9
size: -
J: TRBJ1-3
DNA: TGTGCCAGCAGCGTAGATTTGGGGGACTCTGGAAACACCATATATTTT
CDR3: CASSVDLGDSGNTIYF

D: -
V: TRBV7-3
size: -
J: TRBJ1-6
DNA: TGTGCCAGCAGCCCGGACAGTAATTCACCCCTCCACTTT
CDR3: CASSPDSNSPLHF

D: -
V: TRBV2
size: -
J: TRBJ1-2
DNA: TGTGCCAGCAGTCTAGAAACAGGGTCCTATGGCTACACCTTC
CDR3: CASSLETGSYGYTF

D: TRBD2
V: TRBV5-1
size: -
J: TRBJ2-7
DNA: TGCGCCAGCAGCCCCGGGAGGGCCCGCGACGAGCAGTACTTC
CDR3: CASSPGRARDEQYF

D: -
V: TRBV7-3
size: few
J: TRBJ1-5
DNA: TGTGCCAGCAGCTTAACCCCCCGAGATACCCAGCATTTT
CDR3: CASSLTPRDTQHF

D: -
V: TRBV5-4
size: -
J: TRBJ2-7
DNA: TGTGCCAGCAGCTCACAGGGATTTGGGTACGAGCAGTACTTC
CDR3: CASSSQGFGYEQYF

D: TRBD1
V: TRBV7-9
size: -
J: TRBJ2-3
DNA: TGTGCCAGCAGCTCTACGAAGGGACAGACCACAGATACGCAGTATTTT
CDR3: CASSSTKGQTTDTQYF